The clone carrying this TCR beta chain was detected ten times or more. Its specificity is not known. The template used for profiling TCR beta VDJ and CDR3 was genomic DNA. TCRdb reprocessed the reads with MiXCR, giving one entry per CDR3 protein. The sample contains 200,000 or so distinct CDR3 sequences, roughly half of which appear only once. This specimen comes from a study of CD8+CD57+ T cells in acquired aplastic anemia. Study results and caveats: Patients showed no significant difference from controls in CD8+ Simpson's diversity.

Per germline, CDR1 SGHRS and CDR2 YFSETQ. Trimming took off 4 bases at V and 4 bases at J, with 18 bases between the two ends. The CDR3 sequence is 16 residues long. Before being chosen for sequencing, patients had shown CD8+CD57+ cell expansion by flow cytometry. All patients had severe acquired aplastic anemia. The TCR was taken from a human donor with aplastic anemia. The sample was sorted CD4+, CD8+, or CD8+CD57+ T cells (not recorded which) from PBMCs. The chain carries TRBV5-1 and TRBJ1-5; tentative D call: TRBD1 (5 bases). The DNA for the CDR3 is TGCGCCAGCAGCCTTGGCCCGGGGAGGGGAAATCAGCCCCAGCATTTT. Translating gives CASSLGPGRGNQPQHF.